This TCR beta chain is drawn from a study of blood T cell repertoires in COVID-19. Overall study: The United States, Italy and Spain were the sources of the acute and convalescent COVID-19 samples. PBMCs, B-cell-depleted T cells, or T cells were the source of the cDNA or gDNA that made up the material.

Original analysis: Reference gene primers were amplified, and this amplification served to estimate nucleated cell counts. Generated by immunoSEQ multiplex PCR, the TCRdb table keeps only in-frame clones and is missing some. V, J and clone size are taken as reported in that table, and D and trimming were inferred from the DNA itself. The sample has approximately 160,000 clones, approximately 81% seen once; the top ten hold over 12%. Germline assignment: CDR1 SNHLY and CDR2 FYNNEI. The CDR3 has 16 amino acids. V was shortened by 1 base and J by 9 bases, with 22 bases between the two germline ends. The sample consisted of peripheral blood. The V call is TRBV2, the J call TRBJ2-7; possibly TRBD1 for D (6 bases). This sequence originates from a man aged 18 to 30 with active or convalescent COVID-19. DNA for the CDR3: TGTGCCAGCAGTGAAGACCGGACAGAATTCCTTAGAAGGCAGTACTTC. This encodes CASSEDRTEFLRRQYF.